This TCR beta chain was profiled in a study of CD8+CD57+ T cells in acquired aplastic anemia. Across the study: As sequenced from healthy donors, CD4+ cells averaged approximately 11 million reads.

CDR1 and CDR2 (germline): LNHDA, SQIVND (reference sequence). J lost 1 base, V lost 5 bases, and 4 bases had no gene match. This CDR3 is 14 amino acids long. Genomic DNA served as template for TCR beta VDJ and CDR3 profiling. From the reads, TCRdb called clonotypes with MiXCR, one entry per CDR3 protein. Found here are around 140,000 distinct CDR3 sequences, about 40% of them singletons; the top ten hold roughly 8.9%. Specimen: sorted CD4+, CD8+, or CD8+CD57+ T cells (not recorded which) from PBMCs. V usage is TRBV19 and J usage is TRBJ2-7; TRBD1 matches 8 bases. This TCR was sampled from a human donor in good health, serving as a control. The CDR3 is CASSSRDRSYEQYF. In DNA form, the CDR3 reads TGTGCCAGTAGTTCCCGGGACAGGTCCTACGAGCAGTACTTC.